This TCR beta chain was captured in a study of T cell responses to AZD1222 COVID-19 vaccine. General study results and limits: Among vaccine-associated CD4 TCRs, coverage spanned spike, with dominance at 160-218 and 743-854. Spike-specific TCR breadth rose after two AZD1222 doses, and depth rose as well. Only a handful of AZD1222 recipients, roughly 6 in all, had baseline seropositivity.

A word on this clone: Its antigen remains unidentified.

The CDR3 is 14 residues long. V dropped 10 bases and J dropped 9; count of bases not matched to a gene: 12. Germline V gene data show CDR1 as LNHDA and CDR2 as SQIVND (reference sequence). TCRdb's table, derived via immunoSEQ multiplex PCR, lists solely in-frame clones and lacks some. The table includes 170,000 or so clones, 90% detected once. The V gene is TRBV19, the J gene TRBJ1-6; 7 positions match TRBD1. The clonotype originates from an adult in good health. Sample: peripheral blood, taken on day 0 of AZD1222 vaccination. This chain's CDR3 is CATDRAYGGSPLHF. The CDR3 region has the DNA TGTGCCACTGACAGGGCCTACGGGGGTTCACCCCTCCACTTT.